Shown below are 8 T cell receptor beta chains from a single sample sequenced in a study of cytomegalovirus exposure and HLA in healthy donors (dated by TCRdb to 2017 to 2019). Receptors were amplified or captured by the immunoSEQ multiplex PCR assay. The multiplex PCR relied on a mix of 60 forward primers for TCR Vbeta segments and 13 reverse primers for TCR Jbeta segments. TCRdb mirrors the immuneACCESS table, restricted to in-frame sequences. Some clones are absent from its copies; in checked studies, under half trace to an unresolved V gene, and the reason for the others is unknown. The sample table contains around 130,000 clones; only one count was recorded for about 78% of them. Around 2.6% of the sample lies in the top ten. Sequencing was performed on PBMCs. These receptors all stem from a human donor in good health.

The chain links TRBV5-4 to TRBJ2-3; TRBD1 agrees at 7 bases. This CDR3 comprises 16 residues. J was trimmed by 2 bases and V by 3 bases; bases with no gene match: 9. CDR1 is SGHNT, CDR2 YYREEE, per germline (reference sequence). The CDR3 nucleotides read TGTGCCAGCAGCTCACCGAGACAGGGTCTCACAGATACGCAGTATTTT. Amino acids: CASSSPRQGLTDTQYF.

This clone was detected a few times. This chain uses TRBV6-5 with TRBJ1-2; weak D call: TRBD1 (5 bases). Germline CDR1 reads MNHEY; CDR2 reads SVGAGI. The V and J ends lost 5 bases and 3 bases respectively, with 16 bases between them. This CDR3 is built from 15 residues. The CDR3 coding sequence is TGTGCCAGCAGTACGACACGGGGGTGGGACTATGGCTACACCTTC. Its translation is CASSTTRGWDYGYTF.

The chain employs TRBV19 and TRBJ2-2; a possible D gene is TRBD1 (5 bases). With 3 bases removed from V and 2 bases from J, the gap between germline ends came to 13 bases. CDR1 and CDR2 (germline): LNHDA, SQIVND (reference sequence). The CDR3 is 16 residues long. The DNA for the CDR3 is TGTGCCAGTAGTATGGGCTGGGGCGACAACACCGGGGAGCTGTTTTTT. This codes for CASSMGWGDNTGELFF.

The chain recombines TRBV7-2 with TRBJ2-7, with TRBD1 as a possible D gene (6 bases). The CDR3 covers 14 residues. CDR1 SGHTA and CDR2 FQGNSA come from the germline V gene. V was pared by 3 bases and J by 0 bases, with 9 bases between. This chain's CDR3 is CASSFDRYSYEQYF. CDR3 nucleotide sequence: TGTGCCAGCAGCTTTGACAGGTACTCCTACGAGCAGTACTTC.

The chain links TRBV28 to TRBJ2-7; D is uncertain. The CDR3 is 13 amino acids. Germline values: CDR1 MDHEN, CDR2 SYDVKM. Trimming took 5 bases from V and 2 from J, leaving 10 bases between them. CDR3: CASSIPKTYEQYF. The CDR3 DNA is TGTGCCAGCAGTATTCCTAAAACCTACGAGCAGTACTTC.

In DNA, the CDR3 is TGTGCCAGCAGCTCCGGGGGTGGTAGGCGGGCTTTCTTT. This encodes CASSSGGGRRAFF. The chain is built from TRBV9 and TRBJ1-1; D might be TRBD1 (5 bases). V lost 4 bases to trimming and J lost 11 bases, with 18 bases between them. The CDR3 contains 13 residues. CDR1 is SGDLS, CDR2 YYNGEE, per germline.

The V and J genes are TRBV7-9 and TRBJ2-5; 7 nucleotides match TRBD2. Matching the DNA end better, TRBJ2-7 makes the J call doubtful. The length of the CDR3 is 15 residues. Germline V lookup: CDR1 SEHNR, CDR2 FQNEAQ (reference sequence). CDR3 amino acids: CASTPKGTTSSEQYF. For the CDR3, the DNA is TGTGCCAGCACCCCTAAAGGGACTACGTCTAGCGAGCAGTACTTC.

The rearrangement uses TRBV23-1 and TRBJ1-2; 7 bases agree with TRBD1. TRBV23-1 is reported as an ORF; its role is uncertain. Losses at the gene ends were 8 bases for V and 4 bases for J; bases not matched to a gene: 10. The CDR3 contains 14 residues. CDR3 nucleotide sequence: TGCGCCAGCTGGAAGACAGGGTGGACCTATGGCTACACCTTC. It specifies CASWKTGWTYGYTF.